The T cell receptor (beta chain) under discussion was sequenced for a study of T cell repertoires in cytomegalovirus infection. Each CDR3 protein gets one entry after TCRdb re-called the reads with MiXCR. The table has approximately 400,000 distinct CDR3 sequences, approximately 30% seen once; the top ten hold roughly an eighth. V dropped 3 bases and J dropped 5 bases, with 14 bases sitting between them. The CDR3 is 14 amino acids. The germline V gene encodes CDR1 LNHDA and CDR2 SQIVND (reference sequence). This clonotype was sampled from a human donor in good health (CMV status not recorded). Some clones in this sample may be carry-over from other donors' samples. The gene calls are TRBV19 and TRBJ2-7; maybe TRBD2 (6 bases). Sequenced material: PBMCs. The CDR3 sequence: CASSIGVGEDEQYF. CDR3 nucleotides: TGTGCCAGTAGTATTGGTGTCGGGGAGGACGAGCAGTACTTC.